The rows below give T cell receptor beta chains drawn from one sample of a study of T cell responses to AZD1222 COVID-19 vaccine. Profiling relied on immunoSEQ multiplex PCR, and the TCRdb table lists in-frame clones only, not all of them. The sample yields 95,000 to 150,000 clones, approximately 89% seen once. The sequencing here drew on peripheral blood, taken on day 0 of AZD1222 vaccination. The receptors were sampled from an adult in good health. Each CDR3 is given with its conserved first and last residue. The D gene is left open where the match is weak. Clone sizes are given selectively: once, few, many, or a class where the clone is expanded.

cdr3_nt cdr3_aa d_call j_call v_call clone_size
TGTGCCAGCAGTCTCGGACAGGGTTTGAGTCAGCCCCAGCATTTT CASSLGQGLSQPQHF TRBD1 TRBJ1-5 TRBV28 NA
TGTGCCAGCAGCCCTTCGTGGTCTGGAAACACCATATATTTT CASSPSWSGNTIYF NA TRBJ1-3 TRBV5-4 NA
TGCGCCAGCAGCCGGAAGGACAGGGGAGCAACTAATGAAAAACTGTTTTTT CASSRKDRGATNEKLFF TRBD1 TRBJ1-4 TRBV4-1 once
TGTGCCAGCAGTGAACAGGCCGGCAATCAGCCCCAGCATTTT CASSEQAGNQPQHF NA TRBJ1-5 TRBV2 NA
TGTGCCTGGAGTTACGGGACAGCTGGGGAAAAACTGTTTTTT CAWSYGTAGEKLFF TRBD1 TRBJ1-4 TRBV30 NA
TGTGCCAGCAGTTACACTTTGTCGGGACAGACTGAAGCTTTCTTT CASSYTLSGQTEAFF TRBD1 TRBJ1-1 TRBV6-5 NA
TGTGCCAGCAGTTACGGTGGAACCCAAGAGACCCAGTACTTC CASSYGGTQETQYF NA TRBJ2-5 TRBV6-2/TRBV6-3 NA
TGTGCCAGCGGCGACAGGGAAAATGGCTACACCTTC CASGDRENGYTF TRBD1 TRBJ1-2 TRBV6-5 NA
TGTGCCAGCAGTGCACAGGGCCGGGGTTATAGCAATCAGCCCCAGCATTTT CASSAQGRGYSNQPQHF NA TRBJ1-5 TRBV2 NA
TGTGCCAGCAATGCCGGGACAGGGAATTACGAGCAGTACTTC CASNAGTGNYEQYF TRBD1 TRBJ2-7 TRBV2 NA
TGTGCCAGCAGTGAAACGGCAGACCCTTATGGCTACACCTTC CASSETADPYGYTF NA TRBJ1-2 TRBV2 NA
TGCGCCAGCAGCTTAACAGGGGTTGTTTCACCCCTCCACTTT CASSLTGVVSPLHF TRBD1 TRBJ1-6 TRBV5-1 NA
TGTGCCAGCAGCCGGACAGGGAGTGGCGGGGAGCTGTTTTTT CASSRTGSGGELFF TRBD1 TRBJ2-2 TRBV3-1/TRBV3-2 NA
TGCGCCAGCAGCTTGGTGGCTGCCGCAAACACAGATACGCAGTATTTT CASSLVAAANTDTQYF NA TRBJ2-3 TRBV5-1 NA
TGTGCCAGTAGTATTAACAGGGACGGAGGCCAGCCCCAGCATTTT CASSINRDGGQPQHF NA TRBJ1-5 TRBV19 NA
TGTGCCAGCAGTTTGGTTGCGACGAATCAGCCCCAGCATTTT CASSLVATNQPQHF NA TRBJ1-5 TRBV28 NA
TGTGCCAGCAGTTACTCTCCGGGACAGGGTTTGGATACGCAGTATTTT CASSYSPGQGLDTQYF TRBD1 TRBJ2-3 TRBV6-5 once
TGTGCCAGCAATAAGGACTATTCGTTCCCGGGCGAAAAACTGTTTTTT CASNKDYSFPGEKLFF NA TRBJ1-4 TRBV2 NA
TGTGCCAGCAGTTTACCGGCCGTGGGAAACACCATATATTTT CASSLPAVGNTIYF NA TRBJ1-3 TRBV28 NA
TGTGCCACCAGCAAAGAGGCGCAGGGTGACTATGGCTACACCTTC CATSKEAQGDYGYTF NA TRBJ1-2 TRBV15 NA
TGTGCCAGCAGCCAAGACAACTCTGGGGCCAACGTCCTGACTTTC CASSQDNSGANVLTF NA TRBJ2-6 TRBV4-2 few
TGCGCCAGCAGCTTGGAGGCGACTTCGGGTGAGCAGTTCTTC CASSLEATSGEQFF NA TRBJ2-1 TRBV5-1 NA
TGCGCCAGCAGCCAAGGAAGGCCAGGGGACTATGGCTACACCTTC CASSQGRPGDYGYTF NA TRBJ1-2 TRBV4-1 NA
TGTGCCTCGATGGGACCAGCTAACTATGGCTACACCTTC CASMGPANYGYTF NA TRBJ1-2 TRBV13 few
TGTGCCACCAGTGATTCCATTGTGGGCTCTGGGGCCAACGTCCTGACTTTC CATSDSIVGSGANVLTF NA TRBJ2-6 TRBV24-1 NA
TGTGCCAGCAGCCGACAGTGGAACACTGAAGCTTTCTTT CASSRQWNTEAFF NA TRBJ1-1 TRBV5-6 NA
TGTGCCAGCACGGGACAGTTGTATAGCAATCAGCCCCAGCATTTT CASTGQLYSNQPQHF TRBD1 TRBJ1-5 TRBV2 NA
TGTGCCAGCAGTGATGTTTGGGAGCTGATCTCCTACGAGCAGTACTTC CASSDVWELISYEQYF NA TRBJ2-7 TRBV2 NA
TGCAGCGGAGGGGGGGTTAGCACAGATACGCAGTATTTT CSGGGVSTDTQYF NA TRBJ2-3 TRBV29-1 NA
TGCGCCAGCGCCCTAGGACCCGGGCCCGGAAACACCATATATTTT CASALGPGPGNTIYF NA TRBJ1-3 TRBV5-1 once
TGTGCCAGCAGGTCAGCGGGGGCAGCAGATACGCAGTATTTT CASRSAGAADTQYF TRBD2 TRBJ2-3 TRBV6-5 NA
TGCAGTGCTAGTATAGCGGTCTCTGAGGGTGATTCACCCCTCCACTTT CSASIAVSEGDSPLHF NA TRBJ1-6 TRBV20-1 NA
TGCAGTGCTAGTAAGAGCGTGGAGACCCAGTACTTC CSASKSVETQYF NA TRBJ2-5 TRBV20-1 NA
TGTGCCAGCAGCTTGGGCGGGAGCTCTGGTAATGAGCAGTTCTTC CASSLGGSSGNEQFF TRBD2 TRBJ2-1 TRBV5-4 NA
TGCGCCAGCAGCTTGGCCGGGGAGACCCAGTACTTC CASSLAGETQYF NA TRBJ2-5 TRBV5-1 NA
TGCGCCAGCAGCTACGGGACGGAAAACTCTGGAAACACCATATATTTT CASSYGTENSGNTIYF NA TRBJ1-3 TRBV5-1 NA
TGTGCCAGCAGCTTAGTTTCTGGGGTGCAGCAGTACTTC CASSLVSGVQQYF NA TRBJ2-7 TRBV7-9 NA
TGTGCCAGCAGCTTAGGGGGGGTTGGGACAGGGCTGGAGACCCAGTACTTC CASSLGGVGTGLETQYF TRBD1 TRBJ2-5 TRBV11-2 NA
TGTGCCAGCAGGACAGGGGTTGAGCAGTACTTC CASRTGVEQYF TRBD1 TRBJ2-7 TRBV6-4 NA
TGTGCCAGCAGCCCTGGGACAGGGGGCGCCTATGGCTACACCTTC CASSPGTGGAYGYTF TRBD1 TRBJ1-2 TRBV7-2 NA
TGTGCCAGCAGCTTAGGAGCTTATTGGAGCGATACGCAGTATTTT CASSLGAYWSDTQYF NA TRBJ2-3 TRBV7-9 NA
TGTGCCAGCAGCTTAGGCAGGGTGGCATCGGGAAACACCATATATTTT CASSLGRVASGNTIYF NA TRBJ1-3 TRBV5-6 NA
TGTGCCAGCAGTCCGGGACAGCCCTACGAGCAGTACTTC CASSPGQPYEQYF TRBD1 TRBJ2-7 TRBV28 NA
TGTGCCAGCAGATTACAGGGGGCTGTTGAGCAGTTCTTC CASRLQGAVEQFF TRBD1 TRBJ2-1 TRBV5-6 NA
TGTGCCAGTTCGGGGACCTCCTCCCTCGGCTATGGCTACACCTTC CASSGTSSLGYGYTF NA TRBJ1-2 TRBV19 NA
TGTGCCAGCGAGGGAACGGGACAGGGTCACTACGAGCAGTACTTC CASEGTGQGHYEQYF TRBD1 TRBJ2-7 TRBV28 NA
TGTGCCAGCAGCCAACAATTACAGGGGCGCCCTGAAGCTTTCTTT CASSQQLQGRPEAFF TRBD1 TRBJ1-1 TRBV5-4 once
TGTGCCAGCAGCTCTGACAGGGACGGTGGCTACACCTTC CASSSDRDGGYTF TRBD1 TRBJ1-2 TRBV7-8 NA
TGTGCCAGCAGCTTTGGGGGAAGCTACGAGCAGTACTTC CASSFGGSYEQYF NA TRBJ2-7 TRBV11-2 once
TGTGCCAGCAACCAACCAGGGAGATGGTATGGCTACACCTTC CASNQPGRWYGYTF NA TRBJ1-2 TRBV6-5 NA
TGTGCCAGCAGGGGACAGGTGAACACCGGGGAGCTGTTTTTT CASRGQVNTGELFF TRBD1 TRBJ2-2 TRBV6-5 NA
TGCGCCAGCAGGACGACAGGGAATAATGGCTACACCTTC CASRTTGNNGYTF TRBD1 TRBJ1-2 TRBV10-2 NA
TGTGCCAGCAGCTTAGTATTGGGCAATCAGCCCCAGCATTTT CASSLVLGNQPQHF NA TRBJ1-5 TRBV7-2 few
TGTGCTAGCAGCTTAGCCGGCACGGCGAACACCGGGGAGCTGTTTTTT CASSLAGTANTGELFF NA TRBJ2-2 TRBV7-7 NA